This T cell receptor beta chain comes out of a study of blood T cells in healthy people across ages (dated by TCRdb to between 2014 and 2017). Study-level background: In model experiments, roughly one uniquely barcoded TCR beta cDNA molecule per two T cells was captured by template switching. To track age-related changes in TCR beta repertoire diversity, the study relied on deep sequencing normalized with unique cDNA molecular identifiers. Using the same blood draw, the study looked at two additional independent replicas of 1 million unique cDNA reads for two donors, one aged 18 to 30 and the other aged 80 or older. The donors were split into four age groups: young (average roughly 15 years), middle-aged (over 35), aged (roughly 65) and long-lived (82). To avoid experimental bias, donors of different ages were distributed randomly across sequencing lanes. Paper-wide results and their limitations: Observed TCR beta diversity per million T cells fell roughly linearly with age, and a significant reduction was already apparent by age roughly 40. The long-lived group showed more naive CD4+ T cells, fewer expanded clones and increased TCR diversity than the aged group, suggesting age selection. The percentage of naive T cells measured by flow cytometry correlated strongly with observed TCR beta diversity. Because profiling used bulk unsorted PBMCs, naive and antigen-experienced compartments could not be compared conclusively. Because donor CMV infection status was unknown, age-related changes in expanded clonotypes were potentially confounded. Estimates of total diversity based on one million sequenced T cells were considered lower bounds and underestimates.

To prepare the library, 5' RACE was applied. Sequenced using an Illumina HiSeq 2500. The second PCR ran for roughly 6 to 11 cycles and used a J-beta primer mix along with a sample-barcoded 5' primer. Each TCR beta cDNA molecule received a unique molecular identifier from a template-switch 5' adaptor carrying 12 random nucleotides. Each sample yielded at least 2.5 million CDR3-containing paired-end reads. First-strand cDNA synthesis was performed from all RNA using the Mint cDNA synthesis kit, with priming by a TRBC-specific oligonucleotide. Following uracil-DNA glycosylase treatment, a first 18-cycle PCR with universal primers M1SS and BC2_uni_R was performed on all cDNA. The paper's data handling went like this. Normalization of each sample was performed by random selection of 1 million high-quality reads, each carrying a distinct molecular identifier. Reads with shared molecular identifiers were discarded instead of being binned into consensus sequences. MiTCR, with a Q25 quality threshold and the strictest error-elimination algorithm, was used for CDR3 identification, clonotype clustering and error correction. A nonparametric unseen species model with Euler transformation was used to estimate a lower bound on total TCR beta diversity. The public reads were quality trimmed at Q25 with fastp and then assembled into clones with MiXCR by TCRdb, keeping productive beta chains. Each CDR3 protein appears once, grouped with its most common genes and DNA. Here the V and J calls rest on TCRdb's processing, not on the authors' analysis. Within this sample are about 640,000 distinct CDR3 sequences, with about 53% of them counted one time only. 35% to 40% of the sample lies in the top ten.

As regards this clonotype: Which antigen it targets is not known. No base qualities exist here, and no much larger clone lies one base off it.

CDR1 is given as SGHTA and CDR2 as FQGNSA, both from the germline V gene. Cut back by 3 bases and 4 bases, the V and J ends lie 8 bases apart. Measured from the cysteine to the phenylalanine, the CDR3 is 13 residues long. Kept here is only the CDR3 DNA, which spans 39 bases and is read in frame from base 1. Donors were 39 systemically healthy Caucasian individuals from Russia aged roughly 6 to 100 years. About 9.8 milliliters of peripheral blood were drawn from each donor into EDTA-treated Vacutainer tubes. PBMCs were isolated by Ficoll-Paque density-gradient centrifugation, with at least 7 million obtained per sample. Total RNA was extracted from PBMCs with Trizol reagent, with at least 5.5 micrograms obtained per sample. The percentages of naive CD45RAhigh/CD27high T cells were determined by flow cytometry on a PBMC aliquot from every donor.

This TCR was sampled from a man in his sixties in good health. Sequenced input: blood. This chain is built from TRBV7-2 and TRBJ2-3; 5 matching bases give a weak D call of TRBD1. The CDR3 amino acid sequence is: CASSFRQSDTQYF. The DNA is as follows: TGTGCCAGCAGCTTCCGACAGTCAGATACGCAGTATTTT. The CDR3, completed at both ends by the reference TRBV7-2 and TRBJ2-3 genes, gives the full variable domain GAGVSQSPSNKVTEKGKDVELRCDPISGHTALYWYRQSLGQGLEFLIYFQGNSAPDKSGLPSDRFSAERTGGSVSTLTIQRTQQEDSAVYLCASSFRQSDTQYFGPGTRLTVL.